Each of the 27 T cell receptor beta chains below was sequenced from the same sample in a study of blood T cell repertoires in COVID-19. Clones were sequenced by immunoSEQ multiplex PCR, and TCRdb holds only the in-frame ones, with some missing. Of around 260,000 clones listed, approximately 85% are singletons. Sequenced input: peripheral blood. The receptors come from a human donor in a cohort sampled during active COVID-19.

The chain uses TRBV25-1 and TRBJ1-5, with D uncertain. The CDR3 totals 12 residues. Germline CDR1 reads MGHDK; CDR2 reads SYGVNS. V gave up 2 bases and J gave up 6 bases, with 5 bases separating them. The CDR3 here is CASSEEGQPQHF. For the CDR3, the DNA is TGTGCCAGCAGTGAAGAGGGTCAGCCCCAGCATTTT.

Only a few counts were recorded for this clone. V usage is TRBV12-3 or TRBV12-4 and J usage is TRBJ1-1; D perhaps matches TRBD1 (6 bases). The CDR3 has 11 amino acids. The CDR3 nucleotides are TGTGCTACCACAGGGATTAGTGAAGCTTTCTTT. Its protein is CATTGISEAFF.

This chain joins TRBV5-4 and TRBJ1-2, with D perhaps matching TRBD1 (5 bases). CDR1 is SGHNT, CDR2 YYREEE, per germline (reference sequence). V was shortened by 0 bases and J by 4 bases, with 13 bases between the two germline ends. This CDR3 is 15 amino acids long. The CDR3 coding sequence is TGTGCCAGCAGCTTGGCAGGGCTACTATCCTATGGCTACACCTTC. It is translated as CASSLAGLLSYGYTF. Based on the CDR3 plus reference TRBV5-4 and TRBJ1-2, the full variable domain is ETGVTQSPTHLIKTRGQQVTLRCSSQSGHNTVSWYQQALGQGPQFIFQYYREEENGRGNFPPRFSGLQFPNYSSELNVNALELDDSALYLCASSLAGLLSYGYTFGSGTRLTVV.

V and J are TRBV4-3 and TRBJ2-7, with TRBD2 matching 10 bases. This CDR3 comprises 18 residues. Germline V lookup: CDR1 LGHNA, CDR2 YSLEER. J gave up 7 bases and V 4 bases, and 19 bases lay outside the gene matches. The CDR3 loop is CASSPSNGLAAEGREQYF. The CDR3, as DNA: TGCGCCAGCAGCCCCTCGAACGGACTAGCGGCTGAGGGGAGGGAGCAGTACTTC.

This clone was detected only a few times. The chain combines TRBV5-4 with TRBJ2-7; 8 bases agree with TRBD1. CDR3 length: 14 residues. V dropped 3 bases and J dropped 5; count of bases not matched to a gene: 7. CDR1 is SGHNT, CDR2 YYREEE, per germline (reference sequence). The chain's CDR3 is CASSWDRWDHEQYF. The CDR3 DNA is TGTGCCAGCAGCTGGGACAGGTGGGATCACGAGCAGTACTTC.

This clone was observed once. This chain links TRBV20-1 with TRBJ2-3, with 10 positions matching TRBD2. Looked up from germline, CDR1 is DFQATT and CDR2 is SNEGSKA (reference sequence). The CDR3 covers 15 residues. Trimming removed 3 bases from V and 4 bases from J; junction bases left unmatched: 7. The DNA of the CDR3 is TGCAGTGCTAGTCGGTCTAGCGGGAGCCCAGATACGCAGTATTTT. It encodes CSASRSSGSPDTQYF.

This sequence joins TRBV21-1 and TRBJ2-7; the table's D call of TRBD2 was not tested on the DNA. TRBV21-1 is classified as a pseudogene. The CDR3 is 16 residues long. The CDR3 spells CASSGFKAGGWYEQYF. The CDR3 DNA follows: TGTGCCAGCAGCGGTTTCAAAGCGGGAGGTTGGTACGAGCAGTACTTC.

This clone came up once. The sample has other DNA sequences that encode this CDR3 too. The V and J genes are TRBV10-3 and TRBJ1-3; perhaps TRBD1 as D (5 bases). This CDR3 has 13 amino acids. The V gene's germline CDR1 is ENHRY and CDR2 SYGVKD. V was shortened by 6 bases and J by 3 bases, with 9 bases between the two germline ends. The CDR3 sequence is CAISGGLGNTIYF. For the CDR3, the DNA is TGTGCCATCAGCGGGGGTCTTGGAAACACCATATATTTT.

CDR3 amino acids: CASSWLNPGLADTSYNEQFF. CDR3 coding DNA: TGTGCCAGCAGTTGGTTAAACCCGGGACTAGCAGATACTTCCTACAATGAGCAGTTCTTC. V and J are TRBV28 and TRBJ2-1, with 9 bases that match TRBD2. The V segment lost 4 bases and the J segment 1 base; nucleotides outside the gene matches: 17. The CDR3 has 20 amino acids. Germline CDR1 and CDR2: MDHEN and SYDVKM. The complete variable domain, with remaining parts taken from reference TRBV28 and TRBJ2-1, reads DVKVTQSSRYLVKRTGEKVFLECVQDMDHENMFWYRQDPGLGLRLIYFSYDVKMKEKGDIPEGYSVSREKKERFSLILESASTNQTSMYLCASSWLNPGLADTSYNEQFFGPGTRLTVL.

The chain uses TRBV3-1 (or the pseudogene TRBV3-2) and TRBJ2-3; TRBD1 aligns across 9 bases. The germline CDR1 and CDR2 sequences are LGHDT and YNNKEL (reference sequence). CDR3 length equals 16 residues. V was pared by 3 bases and J by 4 bases, with 8 bases of the junction left unmatched. The CDR3 is CASSQVYRGQPDTQYF. CDR3 coding DNA: TGTGCCAGCAGCCAGGTCTACAGGGGGCAGCCAGATACGCAGTATTTT.

The V call is TRBV27, the J call TRBJ1-4, with TRBD1 identical over 8 bases. The CDR3 has 17 amino acids. V was clipped by 5 bases and J by 2 bases; unmatched bases: 10. The germline V gene encodes CDR1 MNHEY and CDR2 SMNVEV (reference sequence). CDR3 region: CASSPDRGPYTNEKLFF. The CDR3 nucleotides are TGTGCCAGCAGTCCCGACAGGGGTCCCTACACTAATGAAAAACTGTTTTTT.

The gene calls are TRBV4-2 and TRBJ2-5; the match to TRBD1 covers 8 bases. From germline, CDR1 is LGHNA and CDR2 YNFKEQ. J lost 1 base, V lost 2 bases, and 3 bases had no gene match. The CDR3 spans 15 residues. Written as DNA, the CDR3 is TGTGCCAGCAGCCAACGACAGGGGTTCCAAGAGACCCAGTACTTC. This codes for CASSQRQGFQETQYF.

This clone was seen a handful of times. Here the CDR3 reads CATSGWRRGRFSYEQYF. CDR3 sequence (DNA): TGTGCCACCAGCGGCTGGAGAAGGGGCCGTTTCTCCTACGAGCAGTACTTC. The chain has TRBV15 and TRBJ2-7, with D tentatively TRBD1 (5 bases). The CDR3 has 17 residues. V was cut by 5 bases and J by 0 bases, with 20 bases left in between. Germline V gives CDR1 LNHNV, CDR2 YYDKDF (reference sequence).

This rearrangement joins TRBV4-2 to TRBJ1-3; 7 nucleotides line up with TRBD1. This CDR3 is 16 amino acids long. Germline V lookup: CDR1 LGHNA, CDR2 YNFKEQ. V lost 0 bases and J lost 6; bases outside the gene matches: 8. The CDR3 here is CASSQEGTAAKNTIYF. CDR3 DNA: TGTGCCAGCAGCCAAGAAGGGACAGCGGCTAAAAACACCATATATTTT.

This chain links TRBV19 with TRBJ1-5; D uncertain. Trimming took 3 bases from V and 11 from J, leaving 17 bases between them. The CDR3 extends over 14 amino acids. Germline values: CDR1 LNHDA, CDR2 SQIVND (reference sequence). CDR3 amino acids: CASSIGLAPASQHF. In nucleotides, the CDR3 is TGTGCCAGTAGTATTGGACTTGCACCAGCTTCCCAGCATTTT.

The gene calls are TRBV10-1 and TRBJ2-7; 9 bases fit TRBD1. In germline, CDR1 is WNHNN, CDR2 SYGVQD (reference sequence). The CDR3 spans 14 residues. Germline trimming cut 5 bases from V and 5 bases from J; bases unmatched to any gene: 7. CDR3 loop: CASSKDRGDHEQYF. The DNA for the CDR3 is TGCGCCAGCAGTAAGGACAGGGGCGATCACGAGCAGTACTTC.

CDR3 protein: CASSSGLHRENIQYF. CDR3 sequence (DNA): TGTGCCAGCAGCTCAGGACTCCATCGGGAAAACATTCAGTACTTC. The chain links TRBV5-4 to TRBJ2-4, with D maybe TRBD2 (5 bases). Per germline, CDR1 SGHNT and CDR2 YYREEE (reference sequence). V was clipped by 3 bases and J by 5 bases, with 15 bases between them. This CDR3 is 15 amino acids long.

The J gene is TRBJ2-7, the V gene TRBV11-2; tentative D call: TRBD1 (6 bases). Deletions cut 3 bases from V and 0 bases from J, with 15 bases between. This CDR3 contains 16 residues. CDR1 and CDR2 from the germline V gene are SGHAT and FQNNGV. The CDR3 nucleotides read TGTGCCAGCAGCTTGGCGCCCAGGGGCCCCTCCTACGAGCAGTACTTC. As protein: CASSLAPRGPSYEQYF.

CDR3: CASSHGTGGYEQYF. CDR3 nucleotide sequence: TGCGCCAGCAGCCACGGGACAGGGGGCTACGAGCAGTACTTC. The rearrangement uses TRBV5-1 and TRBJ2-7; 11 bases are a match to TRBD1. The germline V gene encodes CDR1 SGHRS and CDR2 YFSETQ. V shed 4 bases, J shed 3 bases, and the junction held 3 bases outside the gene matches. The CDR3 spans 14 residues.

This clone appeared a single time. The chain couples TRBV6-6 to TRBJ2-7, with 11 bases aligning to TRBD2. V shed 6 bases and J 2 bases; nucleotides not matched to a gene: 9. This CDR3 comprises 16 residues. Germline V gene lookup returns CDR1 MNHNY and CDR2 SVGAGI (reference sequence). Written as DNA, the CDR3 is TGTGCCAGCAGCGCCAATCCGGGACTAGCGGCCTACGAGCAGTACTTC. This translates into CASSANPGLAAYEQYF.

The CDR3 region is CASSLVVNSGNTIYF. The CDR3 region has the DNA TGTGCCAGCAGCTTAGTAGTGAACTCTGGAAACACCATATATTTT. V is TRBV7-2 and J is TRBJ1-3; D not certain. CDR1 is SGHTA, CDR2 FQGNSA, per germline. The CDR3 is 15 residues long. The V end was cut by 1 base, the J end by 0 bases, with 7 bases between.

The rearrangement links TRBV4-3 to TRBJ2-1; D gene unclear. V was trimmed by 1 base and J by 4 bases, leaving 8 bases between them. The germline gives CDR1 LGHNA, CDR2 YSLEER. The CDR3 runs to 14 residues. The DNA of the CDR3 is TGCGCCAGCAGCCAAGGAGCGATTTACAATGAGCAGTTCTTC. This codes for CASSQGAIYNEQFF.

The V and J genes are TRBV5-6 and TRBJ2-5, with 12 bases lining up with TRBD1. The germline V gene encodes CDR1 SGHDT and CDR2 YYEEEE. V shed 4 bases, J shed 9 bases, and the junction held 19 bases outside the gene matches. The CDR3 totals 18 residues. The CDR3 region is CASSPWGVRDRGPTAQYF. The CDR3 nucleotides read TGTGCCAGCAGCCCCTGGGGTGTGAGGGACAGGGGGCCCACGGCCCAGTACTTC. The entire variable domain, with the rest obtained from reference TRBV5-6 and TRBJ2-5, is as follows: DAGVTQSPTHLIKTRGQQVTLRCSPKSGHDTVSWYQQALGQGPQFIFQYYEEEERQRGNFPDRFSGHQFPNYSSELNVNALLLGDSALYLCASSPWGVRDRGPTAQYFGPGTRLLVL.

The gene calls are TRBV9 and TRBJ2-1; TRBD2 is a possible D gene (6 bases). Germline values: CDR1 SGDLS, CDR2 YYNGEE. The CDR3 loop spans 17 amino acids. The ends were cut back, 0 bases at V and 6 bases at J, with 19 bases in the middle. The CDR3 here is CASSVDPGTLPSNEQFF. The CDR3 nucleotides are TGTGCCAGCAGCGTAGATCCCGGGACTCTTCCATCCAATGAGCAGTTCTTC.

This chain joins TRBV10-3 and TRBJ1-4; D is unclear. This CDR3 spans 12 amino acids. Germline CDR1 ENHRY, CDR2 SYGVKD. V lost 3 bases and J 8 bases, leaving 7 bases between the germline ends. DNA of the CDR3: TGTGCCATCAGTGAAAATTCGGAAAAACTGTTTTTT. This sequence encodes CAISENSEKLFF.

The chain links TRBV30 to TRBJ1-3; no reliable D call. Deletions cut 4 bases from V and 0 bases from J, with 13 bases between. The germline gives CDR1 GTSNPN, CDR2 SVGIG (reference sequence). This CDR3 has 15 amino acids. CDR3 sequence: CAWNSGVFSGNTIYF. The CDR3 nucleotides read TGTGCCTGGAATTCGGGAGTTTTCTCTGGAAACACCATATATTTT.

The rearrangement joins TRBV30 to TRBJ1-2; TRBD1 matches 9 bases. Germline loops: CDR1 GTSNPN, CDR2 SVGIG (reference sequence). CDR3 length: 12 amino acids. The chain's CDR3 is CGLPDRGYGYTF. As DNA, the CDR3 is TGTGGCCTCCCTGACAGGGGGTATGGCTACACCTTC.